This T cell receptor (beta chain) is from a study of Tregs in tolerant kidney transplant recipients. Study-wide findings and caveats: Antigen-driven expansion was suggested because donor-specific Tregs expanded more than all Tregs in tolerant patients. Findings come from small patient numbers and require larger validation.

The germline V gene has CDR1 DFQATT and CDR2 SNEGSKA (reference sequence). The CDR3 has 11 residues. The V end lost 3 bases, the J end lost 12 bases, and 12 bases lay between the germline ends. Repertoires were generated with immunoSEQ multiplex PCR, while TCRdb's copy carries only in-frame clones and drops some. The data show some 57,000 clones, with 91% seen just once and approximately 14% held by the top ten. Mixed chimerism was transient after nonmyeloablative marrow transplants from related graft donors. Thawed PBMCs were FACS-sorted into unstimulated CD4+CD25+CD127- regulatory T cells, CD4+CD25- non-regulatory cells, CD4 and CD8 cells. As to this clone: Its antigen is not identified.

The receptor's source is a human patient who received a combined kidney and bone marrow transplant. Some T cells may be graft donor cells. The input for sequencing was CD8+ T cells from blood (PBMCs), taken 24 months after the transplant. This sequence joins TRBV20-1 and TRBJ2-1, with D possibly being TRBD1 (5 bases). The CDR3 DNA reads as TGCAGTGCTAGGGGGAAGGACACGCAGTTCTTC. Encoded protein: CSARGKDTQFF.